This T cell receptor (beta chain) was identified in a study of T cell repertoires in cytomegalovirus infection. For the study at large: As its CMV epitopes, the study selected recently identified HLA-C-restricted and well-studied HLA-B-restricted targets. Matching HLA type, along with CMV infection, was indicated by public TCR beta signatures. Study-level results: Identification of carriers of CMV plus the relevant HLA was performed using cumulative public TCR beta family frequency. The ex vivo response showed dominance by HLA-C-restricted CMV-specific TCR beta clonotypes.

This clonotype has a handful of counts. Its antigen is unknown. V was clipped by 2 bases and J by 10 bases; unmatched bases: 10. CDR3 length: 14 amino acids. Germline CDR1 LNHDA, CDR2 SQIVND (reference sequence). TCRdb fed the reads into MiXCR, producing one record per CDR3 protein. Of 50,000 or so distinct CDR3 sequences in the sample, about 19% are singletons; the top ten hold about 53%. The sequence was obtained from a human donor in good health (CMV status not recorded). Some clones in this sample may be carry-over from other donors' samples. The chain uses TRBV19 and TRBJ1-2; 7 positions match TRBD1. This specimen was CD8+ T cells from cultured PBMCs, taken from culture after CMV antigen stimulation. The CDR3, as DNA: TGTGCCAGTAGTATATTGGCAGGGGGGTTTGTCTACACCTTC. Its protein product is CASSILAGGFVYTF.